What follows are 28 T cell receptor beta chains derived from one specimen sequenced in a study of cytomegalovirus exposure and HLA in healthy donors. Use of 60 Vbeta and 13 Jbeta primers characterized the PCR. TCRdb's table, derived via immunoSEQ multiplex PCR, lists solely in-frame clones and lacks some. The sample includes 150,000 to 200,000 clones. The sample comprised PBMCs. These receptors were collected from a man aged 25-40 years in good health and CMV-seronegative.

The J gene is TRBJ2-7, the V gene TRBV5-1; 9 bases align to TRBD2. The V segment lost 1 base and the J segment 7 bases; nucleotides outside the gene matches: 12. The germline CDR1 and CDR2 sequences are SGHRS and YFSETQ. This CDR3 is 16 amino acids long. CDR3 residues: CASSLLAGGPAGEQYF. For the CDR3, the DNA is TGCGCCAGCAGCTTGTTGGCGGGAGGGCCCGCGGGGGAGCAGTACTTC.

The chain recombines TRBV7-6 with TRBJ2-3; 8 bases agree with TRBD2. This CDR3 comprises 16 residues. CDR1 is SGHVS and CDR2 is FNYEAQ in the germline V gene. V lost 5 bases, J lost 1 base, and 8 bases stayed unmatched. The CDR3 sequence is CASSPPGGRRTDTQYF. The CDR3 DNA is TGTGCCAGCAGCCCTCCTGGCGGGAGGCGCACAGATACGCAGTATTTT. The variable domain in full, completed from reference TRBV7-6 and TRBJ2-3, reads GAGVSQSPRYKVTKRGQDVALRCDPISGHVSLYWYRQALGQGPEFLTYFNYEAQQDKSGLPNDRFSAERPEGSISTLTIQRTEQRDSAMYRCASSPPGGRRTDTQYFGPGTRLTVL.

The chain combines TRBV9 with TRBJ1-1; perhaps TRBD1 as D (6 bases). V shed 4 bases and J shed 6 bases, with 19 bases lying between them. The germline V gene has CDR1 SGDLS and CDR2 YYNGEE. The CDR3 is made up of 15 amino acids. CDR3 protein: CASSPRYQGLAEAFF. CDR3 nucleotides: TGTGCCAGCAGCCCTAGGTATCAGGGGTTGGCTGAAGCTTTCTTT.

About this clone: Other DNA sequences in this specimen translate into the identical CDR3. The chain recombines TRBV10-2 with TRBJ1-5, with D tentatively TRBD1 (5 bases). V lost 3 bases, J lost 5 bases, and 5 bases lay in between. The CDR3 has 12 residues. CDR1 and CDR2 from the germline V gene are WSHSY and SAAADI. The CDR3 here is CASSDRDQPQHF. CDR3 sequence (DNA): TGCGCCAGCAGTGACAGGGATCAGCCCCAGCATTTT.

The chain couples TRBV5-1 to TRBJ2-1, with 9 bases lining up with TRBD2. V shed 4 bases and J 8 bases; nucleotides not matched to a gene: 10. The CDR3 spans 15 residues. Germline V gives CDR1 SGHRS, CDR2 YFSETQ. The DNA for the CDR3 is TGCGCCAGCAGCCAACTAGCGGGCCTGAAGGATGAGCAGTTCTTC. Protein sequence: CASSQLAGLKDEQFF.

The chain employs TRBV28 and TRBJ2-7; perhaps TRBD1 as D (8 bases). Per germline, CDR1 MDHEN and CDR2 SYDVKM. The CDR3 has 17 amino acids. Trimming shortened V by 5 bases and J by 1 base, and 21 bases separated the two germline ends. The CDR3 DNA reads TGTGCCAGCAGTCCCCGGACAGGGAGGGTCGGGTCCTACGAGCAGTACTTC. As protein: CASSPRTGRVGSYEQYF.

V is TRBV11-3 and J is TRBJ2-5; TRBD2 might be the D (6 bases). The J call may be incorrect, as the DNA end agrees better with TRBJ2-7. This CDR3 is built from 15 residues. CDR1 is SGHNT and CDR2 is YENEEA in the germline V gene. CDR3 DNA: TGTGCCAGCAGCCTCCCGGGACTGGGTGGCTACGAGCAGTACTTC. Amino acid sequence: CASSLPGLGGYEQYF.

The V gene is TRBV27, the J gene TRBJ2-7; D is perhaps TRBD2 (6 bases). Trimming left V 4 bases short and J 5 bases short, with 18 bases between. The CDR3 has 15 residues. Germline V gene sequence: CDR1 MNHEY, CDR2 SMNVEV (reference sequence). The CDR3 bases are TGTGCCAGCAGTTCGGGAGCGGAAGGAAAAAACGAGCAGTACTTC. Protein product: CASSSGAEGKNEQYF.

The J gene is TRBJ2-2, the V gene TRBV6-4; a possible D gene is TRBD2 (5 bases). The CDR3 totals 14 residues. CDR1 is MRHNA, CDR2 SNTAGT, per germline. Trimming removed 0 bases at V and 6 bases at J, with 8 bases between. The CDR3 here is CASSDSNGAGELFF. The CDR3 region has the DNA TGTGCCAGCAGTGACTCGAACGGGGCCGGGGAGCTGTTTTTT.

J is TRBJ2-6 and V is TRBV19, with D perhaps matching TRBD1 (6 bases). CDR1 is LNHDA, CDR2 SQIVND, per germline (reference sequence). V was clipped by 7 bases and J by 0 bases, with 16 bases between them. The CDR3 consists of 17 residues. DNA for the CDR3: TGTGCCAGTACTAACGACAGGTCGAGCTCTGGGGCCAACGTCCTGACTTTC. Translating it yields CASTNDRSSSGANVLTF.

V usage is TRBV6-1 and J usage is TRBJ1-1; 10 bases match TRBD1. Trimming removed 6 bases from V and 3 bases from J; junction bases left unmatched: 7. The CDR3 is made up of 15 amino acids. Germline V lookup: CDR1 MNHNS, CDR2 SASEGT. Here the CDR3 DNA reads TGTGCCAGCAGCTGGGACAGGGGTTATGACACTGAAGCTTTCTTT. This gives the protein CASSWDRGYDTEAFF.

The CDR3 bases are TGCAGCGTTGAAGATTGGGAGGGATTAAAAGAGACCCAGTACTTC. Residues: CSVEDWEGLKETQYF. The gene calls are TRBV29-1 and TRBJ2-5, with TRBD2 matching over 7 bases. The CDR3 totals 15 residues. J was trimmed by 3 bases and V by 0 bases; bases with no gene match: 7. The germline V gene encodes CDR1 SQVTM and CDR2 ANQGSEA.

The V and J genes are TRBV11-2 and TRBJ1-4; 8 positions agree with TRBD1. The germline CDR1 and CDR2 sequences are SGHAT and FQNNGV. With V trimmed by 3 bases and J by 8 bases, 2 bases remained unmatched. CDR3 length equals 13 residues. The CDR3 region has the DNA TGTGCCAGCAGCTTCAGGGGGCGAGAAAAACTGTTTTTT. Translating gives CASSFRGREKLFF.

The chain uses TRBV9 and TRBJ2-5; TRBD1 aligns across 7 bases. In germline, CDR1 is SGDLS, CDR2 YYNGEE. V lost 3 bases and J lost 0; bases outside the gene matches: 5. The CDR3 has 15 amino acids. CDR3 region: CASSASGGYQETQYF. CDR3 DNA: TGTGCCAGCAGCGCGTCAGGGGGTTACCAAGAGACCCAGTACTTC.

V usage is TRBV7-2 and J usage is TRBJ2-7; 11 nucleotides agree with TRBD2. Germline CDR1 is SGHTA and CDR2 is FQGNSA. Trimming at V came to 3 bases and at J to 4 bases, leaving 5 bases not matched to a gene. The CDR3 consists of 15 residues. CDR3 nucleotide sequence: TGTGCCAGCAGCTTGTTAGCGGGAGGGCCATACGAGCAGTACTTC. It encodes CASSLLAGGPYEQYF.

The gene calls are TRBV10-1 and TRBJ2-7; 7 positions match TRBD2. The CDR3 loop spans 15 amino acids. The germline V gene has CDR1 WNHNN and CDR2 SYGVQD (reference sequence). The V gene end was trimmed by 5 bases and the J gene end by 5 bases; junction bases not matched to a gene: 12. The CDR3 region has the DNA TGCGCCAGCAGTCGTGGGGCTTCAGGGAGGGACGAGCAGTACTTC. Translation gives CASSRGASGRDEQYF.

This sequence joins TRBV19 and TRBJ2-3; 11 bases are a match to TRBD2. This CDR3 spans 16 amino acids. The germline V gene encodes CDR1 LNHDA and CDR2 SQIVND (reference sequence). The V and J ends lost 6 bases and 3 bases, in that order; junction bases with no gene match: 8. CDR3 in amino acids: CASSGELAGVTDTQYF. The CDR3 DNA reads TGTGCCAGTAGCGGCGAACTAGCGGGAGTGACAGATACGCAGTATTTT.

As concerns this clone: The same CDR3 arises from other DNA sequences in this sample as well. The rearrangement joins TRBV9 to TRBJ2-1, with TRBD2 matching over 10 bases. CDR3 length: 16 residues. Germline values: CDR1 SGDLS, CDR2 YYNGEE. V was clipped by 3 bases and J by 8 bases; unmatched bases: 11. The CDR3 coding sequence is TGTGCCAGCAGCGCGAGTTCTAGCGGGAGCTGGGATGAGCAGTTCTTC. Amino acids: CASSASSSGSWDEQFF.

CDR3: CASTLNGAPGDGYGYTF. CDR3 nucleotides: TGTGCCAGCACCCTCAACGGGGCTCCAGGGGATGGCTATGGCTACACCTTC. The J gene is TRBJ1-2, the V gene TRBV7-2; D is perhaps TRBD1 (6 bases). The CDR3 contains 17 residues. The germline V gene has CDR1 SGHTA and CDR2 FQGNSA. V was trimmed by 7 bases and J by 4 bases, leaving 25 bases between them.

The V call is TRBV6-1, the J call TRBJ2-3; D perhaps matches TRBD2 (5 bases). Looked up from germline, CDR1 is MNHNS and CDR2 is SASEGT. The ends were cut back, 7 bases at V and 6 bases at J, with 17 bases in the middle. This CDR3 has 14 residues. The CDR3 spells CASTRGSWVDTQYF. The CDR3 DNA sequence: TGTGCCAGCACTAGAGGGAGCTGGGTGGATACGCAGTATTTT.

The V and J genes are TRBV11-3 and TRBJ2-2; TRBD2 agrees at 11 bases. V dropped 5 bases and J dropped 4; count of bases not matched to a gene: 3. The CDR3 is 15 residues long. In germline, CDR1 is SGHNT, CDR2 YENEEA. The CDR3 sequence is CASSEGTSGTGELFF. The CDR3 nucleotides read TGTGCCAGCAGCGAGGGGACTAGCGGCACCGGGGAGCTGTTTTTT.

Regarding this clone: Other nucleotide sequences in the sample specify the same CDR3. The chain has TRBV18 and TRBJ2-1, with a tentative D call TRBD2 (6 bases). V was trimmed by 2 bases and J by 8 bases, leaving 7 bases between them. The germline V gene has CDR1 KGHSH and CDR2 LQKENI. The CDR3 extends over 12 amino acids. This chain's CDR3 is CASSPSGDEQFF. DNA of the CDR3: TGTGCCAGCTCACCATCGGGGGATGAGCAGTTCTTC.

The J gene is TRBJ1-5, the V gene TRBV6-6; D not certain. The CDR3 extends over 15 amino acids. The V end was cut by 3 bases, the J end by 3 bases, with 12 bases between. Germline loops: CDR1 MNHNY, CDR2 SVGAGI (reference sequence). CDR3 in amino acids: CASSYSQQTNQPQHF. The CDR3 region has the DNA TGTGCCAGCAGTTATTCGCAACAGACCAATCAGCCCCAGCATTTT.

CDR3 coding DNA: TGTGCCAGCCAATCCACAGGATCTAGCTCCTACGAGCAGTACTTC. This sequence encodes CASQSTGSSSYEQYF. This sequence joins TRBV18 and TRBJ2-7, with a possible D match to TRBD1 (5 bases). The V gene lost 8 bases and the J gene lost 0 bases, with 17 bases spanning the gap. Germline assignment: CDR1 KGHSH and CDR2 LQKENI. The CDR3 consists of 15 residues.

This chain joins TRBV15 and TRBJ1-2; D may be TRBD1 (6 bases). This CDR3 contains 13 residues. Per germline, CDR1 LNHNV and CDR2 YYDKDF (reference sequence). Trimming pared 0 bases from V and 6 bases from J, leaving 8 bases between. The DNA of the CDR3 is TGTGCCACCAGCAGAGATTCAGGGGATGGCTACACCTTC. It yields the protein CATSRDSGDGYTF.

J is TRBJ2-3 and V is TRBV19; 7 bases fit TRBD1. The CDR3 extends over 16 amino acids. Per germline, CDR1 LNHDA and CDR2 SQIVND (reference sequence). V lost 4 bases, J lost 4 bases, and 11 bases stayed unmatched. CDR3 sequence reads: CASSTTGTAGADTQYF. The DNA of the CDR3 is TGTGCCAGTAGTACTACTGGGACAGCCGGGGCAGATACGCAGTATTTT.

The chain couples TRBV6-5 to TRBJ2-3; the D gene is possibly TRBD1 (5 bases). This CDR3 region has 16 residues. Germline V gene data show CDR1 as MNHEY and CDR2 as SVGAGI. Trimming cost V 2 bases and J 5 bases, with 17 bases left between them. The CDR3 sequence: CASSYGPLGVRDTQYF. Here the CDR3 DNA reads TGTGCCAGCAGTTACGGCCCCTTAGGGGTGAGAGATACGCAGTATTTT.

The chain recombines TRBV5-5 with TRBJ2-1; weak D call: TRBD2 (7 bases). The germline V gene encodes CDR1 SGHKS and CDR2 YYEKEE (reference sequence). The V end was cut by 4 bases, the J end by 7 bases, with 24 bases between. This CDR3 is 17 amino acids long. The CDR3 bases are TGTGCCAGCAGCGCCTCGGGGGGCGCTAGGGCCCGGAATGAGCAGTTCTTC. Translated, it gives CASSASGGARARNEQFF.